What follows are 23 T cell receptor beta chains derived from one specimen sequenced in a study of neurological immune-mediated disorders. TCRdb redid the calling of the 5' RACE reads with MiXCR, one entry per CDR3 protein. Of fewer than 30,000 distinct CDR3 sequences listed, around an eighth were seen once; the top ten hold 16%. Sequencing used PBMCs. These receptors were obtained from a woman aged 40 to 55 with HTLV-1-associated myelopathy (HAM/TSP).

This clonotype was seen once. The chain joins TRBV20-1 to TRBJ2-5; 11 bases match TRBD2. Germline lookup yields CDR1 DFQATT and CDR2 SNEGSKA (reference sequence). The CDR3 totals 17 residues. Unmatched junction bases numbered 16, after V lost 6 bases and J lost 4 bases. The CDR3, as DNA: TGCAGTGCCAAAGGCGTAGAACTAGCGGGAGTCACAGAGACCCAGTACTTC. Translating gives CSAKGVELAGVTETQYF.

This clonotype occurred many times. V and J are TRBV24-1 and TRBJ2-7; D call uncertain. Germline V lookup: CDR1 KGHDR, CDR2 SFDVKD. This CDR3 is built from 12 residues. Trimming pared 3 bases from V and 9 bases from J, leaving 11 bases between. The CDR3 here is CATSDSDRRQYF. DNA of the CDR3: TGTGCCACCAGTGATAGCGACCGGAGGCAGTACTTC.

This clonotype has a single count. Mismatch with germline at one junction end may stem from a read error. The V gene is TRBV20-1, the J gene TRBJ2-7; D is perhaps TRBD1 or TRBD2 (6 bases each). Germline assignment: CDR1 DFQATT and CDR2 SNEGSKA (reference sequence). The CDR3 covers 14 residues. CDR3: CSALEALGGTKQYF. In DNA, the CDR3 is TGCAGTGCCCTAGAGGCTCTGGGGGGCACCAAGCAATACTTC.

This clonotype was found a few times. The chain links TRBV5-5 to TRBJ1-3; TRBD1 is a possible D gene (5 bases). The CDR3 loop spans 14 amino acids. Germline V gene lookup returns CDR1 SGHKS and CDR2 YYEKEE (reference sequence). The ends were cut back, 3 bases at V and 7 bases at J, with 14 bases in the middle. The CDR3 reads CASSSPRGKNTIYF. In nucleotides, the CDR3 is TGTGCCAGCAGCTCCCCGAGGGGAAAGAACACCATATATTTT.

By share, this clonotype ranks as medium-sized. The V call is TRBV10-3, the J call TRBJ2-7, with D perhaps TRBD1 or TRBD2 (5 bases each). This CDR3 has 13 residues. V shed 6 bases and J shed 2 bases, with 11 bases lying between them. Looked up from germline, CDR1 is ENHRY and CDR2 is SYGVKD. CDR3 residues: CAIRGDMAYEQYV. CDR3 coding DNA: TGTGCCATCAGGGGGGATATGGCCTACGAGCAGTACGTC.

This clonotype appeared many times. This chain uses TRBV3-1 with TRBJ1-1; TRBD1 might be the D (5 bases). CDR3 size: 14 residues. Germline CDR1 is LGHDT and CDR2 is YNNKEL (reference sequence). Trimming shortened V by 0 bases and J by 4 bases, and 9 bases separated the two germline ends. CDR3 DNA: TGTGCCAGCAGCCAAGAACGGAGGGGCACTGAAGCTTTCTTT. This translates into CASSQERRGTEAFF.

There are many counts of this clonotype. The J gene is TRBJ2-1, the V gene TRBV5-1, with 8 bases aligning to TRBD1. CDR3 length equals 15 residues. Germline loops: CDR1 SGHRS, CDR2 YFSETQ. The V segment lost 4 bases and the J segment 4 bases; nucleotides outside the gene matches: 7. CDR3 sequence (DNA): TGCGCCAGCAGCGAAGGGACAGGAAAGTACAATGAGCAGTTCTTC. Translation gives CASSEGTGKYNEQFF.

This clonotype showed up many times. DNA for the CDR3: TGTGCCAGCAGTGCCCTGGCCTCGGAGCAGTTCTTC. Protein: CASSALASEQFF. The rearrangement links TRBV12-3 or TRBV12-4 to TRBJ2-1; no clear D gene. Trimming pared 5 bases from V and 10 bases from J, leaving 12 bases between. The CDR3 has 12 residues.

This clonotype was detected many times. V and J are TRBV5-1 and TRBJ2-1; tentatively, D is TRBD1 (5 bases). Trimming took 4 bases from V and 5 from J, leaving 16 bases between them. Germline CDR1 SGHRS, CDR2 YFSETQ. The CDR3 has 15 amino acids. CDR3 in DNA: TGCGCCAGCAGCGCCACAGGCAATGCGGACAATGAGCAGTTCTTC. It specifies CASSATGNADNEQFF.

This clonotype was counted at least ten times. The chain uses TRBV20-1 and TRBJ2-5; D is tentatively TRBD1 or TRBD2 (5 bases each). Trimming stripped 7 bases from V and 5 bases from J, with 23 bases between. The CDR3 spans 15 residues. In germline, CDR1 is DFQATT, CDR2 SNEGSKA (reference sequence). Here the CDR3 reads CSVKGSRGVGETQYF. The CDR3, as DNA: TGCAGTGTTAAGGGATCTCGAGGGGTTGGGGAGACCCAGTACTTC.

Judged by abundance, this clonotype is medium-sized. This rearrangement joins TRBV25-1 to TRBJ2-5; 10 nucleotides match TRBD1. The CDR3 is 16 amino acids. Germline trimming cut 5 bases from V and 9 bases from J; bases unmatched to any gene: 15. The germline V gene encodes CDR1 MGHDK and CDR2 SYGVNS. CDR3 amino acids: CASSLTTGTGASSQYF. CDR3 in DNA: TGTGCCAGCAGTTTAACAACCGGGACAGGGGCATCCTCCCAGTACTTC.

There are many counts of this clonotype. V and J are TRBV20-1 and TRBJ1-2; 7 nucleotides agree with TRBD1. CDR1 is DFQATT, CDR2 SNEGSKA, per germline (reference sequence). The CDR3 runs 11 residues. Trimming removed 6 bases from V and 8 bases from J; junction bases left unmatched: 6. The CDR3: CSAWDRAGYTF. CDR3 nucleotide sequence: TGCAGTGCATGGGACAGAGCCGGCTACACCTTC.

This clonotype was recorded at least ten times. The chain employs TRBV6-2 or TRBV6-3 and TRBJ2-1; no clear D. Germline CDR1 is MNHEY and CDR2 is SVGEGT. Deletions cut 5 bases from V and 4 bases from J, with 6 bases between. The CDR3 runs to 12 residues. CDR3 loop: CASSPRYNEQFF. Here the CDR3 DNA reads TGTGCCAGCAGTCCTAGGTACAATGAGCAGTTCTTC.

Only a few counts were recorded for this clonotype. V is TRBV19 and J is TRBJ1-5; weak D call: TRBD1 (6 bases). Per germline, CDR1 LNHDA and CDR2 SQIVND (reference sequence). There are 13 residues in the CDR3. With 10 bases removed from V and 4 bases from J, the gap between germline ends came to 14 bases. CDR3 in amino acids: CATSGTINQPQHF. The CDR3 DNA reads TGTGCCACCTCCGGGACAATAAATCAGCCCCAGCATTTT.

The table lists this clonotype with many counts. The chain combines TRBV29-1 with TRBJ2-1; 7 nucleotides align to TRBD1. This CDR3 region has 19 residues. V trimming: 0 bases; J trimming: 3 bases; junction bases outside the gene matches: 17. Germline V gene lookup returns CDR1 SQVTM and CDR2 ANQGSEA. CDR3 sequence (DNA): TGCAGCGTTGAAGAACAGACAGGGCATGAGGACCCACTCTACAATGAGCAGTTCTTC. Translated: CSVEEQTGHEDPLYNEQFF.

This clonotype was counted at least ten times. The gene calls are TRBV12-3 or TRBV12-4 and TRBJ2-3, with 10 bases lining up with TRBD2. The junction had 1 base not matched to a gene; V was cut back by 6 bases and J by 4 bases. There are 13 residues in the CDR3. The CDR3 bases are TGTGCCAGCAGCAGCGGGGGGGCAGATACGCAGTATTTT. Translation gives CASSSGGADTQYF.

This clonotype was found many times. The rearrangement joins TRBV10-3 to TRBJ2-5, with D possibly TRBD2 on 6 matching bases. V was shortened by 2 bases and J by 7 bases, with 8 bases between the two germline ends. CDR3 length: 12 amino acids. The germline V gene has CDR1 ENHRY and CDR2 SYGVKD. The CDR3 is CAISETGGTQYF. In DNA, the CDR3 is TGTGCCATCAGTGAGACCGGGGGGACCCAGTACTTC.

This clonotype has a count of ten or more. The CDR3, as DNA: TGTGCCACCAGTGTTAGCGGGGACAACACAGATACGCAGTATTTT. The encoded protein is CATSVSGDNTDTQYF. The V gene is TRBV24-1, the J gene TRBJ2-3; TRBD2 matches 8 bases. Germline V CDR1 and CDR2: KGHDR, SFDVKD. The V gene end was trimmed by 5 bases and the J gene end by 2 bases; junction bases not matched to a gene: 5. The CDR3 totals 15 residues.

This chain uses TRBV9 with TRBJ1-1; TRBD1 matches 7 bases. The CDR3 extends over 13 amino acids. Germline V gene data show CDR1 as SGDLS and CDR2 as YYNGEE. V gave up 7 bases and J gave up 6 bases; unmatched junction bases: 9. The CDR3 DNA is TGTGCCAGCCGCCTATCAGGGGGGGCTGAAGCTTTCTTT. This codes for CASRLSGGAEAFF.

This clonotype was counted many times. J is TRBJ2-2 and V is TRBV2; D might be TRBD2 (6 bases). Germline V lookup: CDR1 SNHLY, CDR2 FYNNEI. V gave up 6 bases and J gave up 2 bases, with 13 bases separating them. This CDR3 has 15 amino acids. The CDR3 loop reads CASRGDGRNTGELFF. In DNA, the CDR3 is TGTGCCAGCAGGGGGGACGGGAGAAACACCGGGGAGCTGTTTTTT.

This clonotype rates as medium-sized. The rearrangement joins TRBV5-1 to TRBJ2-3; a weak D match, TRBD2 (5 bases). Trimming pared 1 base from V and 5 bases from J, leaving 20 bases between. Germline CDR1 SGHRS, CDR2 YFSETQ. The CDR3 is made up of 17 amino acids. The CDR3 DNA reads TGCGCCAGCAGCTTGCAAGGTGGCGGCGGACTCCGAGATACGCAGTATTTT. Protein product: CASSLQGGGGLRDTQYF. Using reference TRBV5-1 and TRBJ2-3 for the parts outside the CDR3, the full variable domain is KAGVTQTPRYLIKTRGQQVTLSCSPISGHRSVSWYQQTPGQGLQFLFEYFSETQRNKGNFPGRFSGRQFSNSRSEMNVSTLELGDSALYLCASSLQGGGGLRDTQYFGPGTRLTVL.

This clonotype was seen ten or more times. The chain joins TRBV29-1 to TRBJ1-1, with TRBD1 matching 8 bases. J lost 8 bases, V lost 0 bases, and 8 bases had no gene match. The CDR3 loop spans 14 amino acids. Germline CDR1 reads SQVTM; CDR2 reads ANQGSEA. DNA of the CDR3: TGCAGCGTTGAAGATCTGGACAGGGTCAGGGAAGCTTTCTTT. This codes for CSVEDLDRVREAFF.

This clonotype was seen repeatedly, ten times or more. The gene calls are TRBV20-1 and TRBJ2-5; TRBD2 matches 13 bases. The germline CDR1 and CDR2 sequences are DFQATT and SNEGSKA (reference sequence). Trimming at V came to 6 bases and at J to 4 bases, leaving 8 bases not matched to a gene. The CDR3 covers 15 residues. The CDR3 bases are TGCAGTGCCCTAACTAGCGGGGGGGCGGGAGAGACCCAGTACTTC. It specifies CSALTSGGAGETQYF.